This TCR beta chain was recorded in a study of T cell repertoires in cytomegalovirus infection (dated by TCRdb to 2018 to 2020). Context from the whole study: Because public TCR beta signatures pointed to carriage of CMV infection together with the matching HLA type, the HLA type of each donor mattered for the analysis. Results the study describes overall, beyond this receptor: The ex vivo response was dominated by HLA-C-restricted CMV-specific TCR beta clonotypes, and the single most frequent clonotype in two of eight donors was supplied by these HLA-C-restricted clonotypes. In both this cohort and an independent cohort of a few hundred donors, the cumulative frequency of public TCR beta family members distinguished carriers of CMV infection plus the relevant HLA type.

The sample was run on an Illumina HiSeq 1500. TCRdb passed the public sequencing reads through fastp at Q25 and MiXCR, retaining productive beta sequences. Records with the same CDR3 protein are collapsed into one entry carrying the most frequent genes and DNA. This sample gives about 740,000 distinct CDR3 sequences in total; 35% of them show up just once. The ten top clones hold 2.5% to 3.5% of the sample. Trimming leaves V shorter by 7 bases and J shorter by 1 base, with the junction holding 9 bases beyond the gene matches. The CDR3 measures 16 amino acids from cysteine to phenylalanine. The only DNA kept is the CDR3, 48 bases in frame from the first base. Looking up the germline V gene (reference sequence) yields CDR1 LNHDA and CDR2 SQIVND. Comment on this clonotype: The antigen it binds to is not known. No quality values exist for individual bases; no much larger clone is one base distant.

The receptor chain draws on TRBV19 and TRBJ1-2, with 10 bases matching TRBD1. This TCR came from a human donor in good health (CMV status not recorded). Some clones in this sample may be carry-over from other donors' samples. Sequenced material: PBMCs. The encoded CDR3 is CASNPSDRGLNYGYTF. The DNA is as follows: TGTGCCAGTAACCCCTCCGACAGGGGGCTTAACTATGGCTACACCTTC.